These 22 T cell receptor beta chains were all obtained from the same sample, sequenced in a study of control samples from healthy donors and cancer patients. Repertoires were generated with immunoSEQ multiplex PCR, while TCRdb's copy carries only in-frame clones and drops some. The sample yields just under 80,000 clones, around 90% seen once. The sample consisted of PBMCs. All receptors come from a woman between 55 and 75 years old with head and neck cancer.

The chain employs TRBV5-1 and TRBJ2-7, with 7 bases that match TRBD1. With 2 bases clipped from V and 3 bases from J, the junction kept 5 bases outside the gene matches. The CDR3 is 14 residues long. CDR1 SGHRS and CDR2 YFSETQ come from the germline V gene. The chain's CDR3 is CASSLTGTDYEQYF. In DNA form, the CDR3 reads TGCGCCAGCAGCTTAACCGGGACAGACTACGAGCAGTACTTC.

The CDR3 sequence is CASSLAGDEQFF. For the CDR3, the DNA is TGTGCCAGCTCGCTAGCGGGTGATGAGCAGTTCTTC. The V gene is TRBV18, the J gene TRBJ2-1; 8 nucleotides match TRBD2. This CDR3 has 12 amino acids. The V segment lost 6 bases and the J segment 8 bases; nucleotides outside the gene matches: 3. CDR1 KGHSH and CDR2 LQKENI come from the germline V gene.

This clone has more than one count but fewer than ten. V is TRBV7-8 and J is TRBJ1-5; possibly TRBD1 for D (6 bases). V gave up 5 bases and J gave up 4 bases, with 12 bases separating them. The V gene's germline CDR1 is SGHVS and CDR2 FQNEAQ. This CDR3 spans 14 amino acids. The CDR3 is CASSPGGLNQPQHF. DNA of the CDR3: TGTGCCAGCAGCCCCGGGGGGCTTAATCAGCCCCAGCATTTT. The whole variable domain, filled in from reference TRBV7-8 and TRBJ1-5, reads GAGVSQSPRYKVAKRGQDVALRCDPISGHVSLFWYQQALGQGPEFLTYFQNEAQLDKSGLPSDRFFAERPEGSVSTLKIQRTQQEDSAVYLCASSPGGLNQPQHFGDGTRLSIL.

The chain recombines TRBV6-5 with TRBJ1-4, with 7 nucleotides matching TRBD1. V shed 6 bases, J shed 6 bases, and the junction held 7 bases outside the gene matches. CDR1 and CDR2 from the germline V gene are MNHEY and SVGAGI. The CDR3 is 14 residues long. The CDR3 DNA reads as TGTGCCAGCAGGCAGGGGGATGGGTATGAAAAACTGTTTTTT. Residues: CASRQGDGYEKLFF.

This chain uses TRBV27 with TRBJ2-3, with D perhaps TRBD1 (5 bases). The length of the CDR3 is 15 residues. Germline lookup yields CDR1 MNHEY and CDR2 SMNVEV (reference sequence). Trimming left V 5 bases short and J 3 bases short, with 15 bases between. The CDR3 bases are TGTGCCAGCAGTCTGCAGATGGGGCCAACAGATACGCAGTATTTT. This gives the protein CASSLQMGPTDTQYF.

This clone has just a few counts. CDR3 bases: TGTGCCTGGAGTGTAGATGGCGGGAGGGCAAACGAGCAGTACTTC. It encodes CAWSVDGGRANEQYF. V usage is TRBV30 and J usage is TRBJ2-7, with 9 bases aligning to TRBD2. Germline loops: CDR1 GTSNPN, CDR2 SVGIG (reference sequence). Trimming at V came to 0 bases and at J to 5 bases, leaving 8 bases not matched to a gene. CDR3 size: 15 residues.

This chain links TRBV5-1 with TRBJ2-5; TRBD1 aligns across 7 bases. The CDR3 length is 15 residues. V lost 3 bases and J lost 5; bases outside the gene matches: 10. Germline CDR1 SGHRS, CDR2 YFSETQ. The CDR3 DNA is TGCGCCAGCAGCTCAACGACAGGGTCTACGGAGACCCAGTACTTC. Translated, it gives CASSSTTGSTETQYF.

The genes are TRBV18 and TRBJ2-7; 9 bases align to TRBD1. The J segment lost 6 bases and the V segment lost 3 bases, leaving 12 bases of the junction unmatched. Germline V gene data show CDR1 as KGHSH and CDR2 as LQKENI. The CDR3 extends over 16 amino acids. CDR3 in DNA: TGTGCCAGCTCACCGATAGTAGGACAGGGGCGCGGCGAGCAGTACTTC. Translating gives CASSPIVGQGRGEQYF.

The chain combines TRBV9 with TRBJ2-7; D may be TRBD2 (6 bases). This CDR3 is 15 amino acids long. Germline lookup yields CDR1 SGDLS and CDR2 YYNGEE. V dropped 3 bases and J dropped 0 bases, with 13 bases sitting between them. The CDR3 nucleotides read TGTGCCAGCAGCGCCCGGGACGGGAGCTCCTACGAGCAGTACTTC. Its translation: CASSARDGSSYEQYF.

Regarding this clone: Other DNA sequences from this sample encode an identical CDR3 as well. V usage is TRBV18 and J usage is TRBJ2-1; 9 positions match TRBD1. The CDR3 length is 16 residues. The germline gives CDR1 KGHSH, CDR2 LQKENI. Germline trimming cut 0 bases from V and 4 bases from J; bases unmatched to any gene: 4. CDR3 DNA sequence: TGTGCCAGCTCACCACCGACCGGGACAGGGTACAATGAGCAGTTCTTC. Translating gives CASSPPTGTGYNEQFF.

This chain uses TRBV7-9 with TRBJ2-3; 12 bases are a match to TRBD2. The V gene end was trimmed by 3 bases and the J gene end by 2 bases; junction bases not matched to a gene: 3. The CDR3 sequence is 16 residues long. Germline CDR1 reads SEHNR; CDR2 reads FQNEAQ (reference sequence). The CDR3 sequence is CASSLTSGRSTDTQYF. The CDR3 region has the DNA TGTGCCAGCAGCTTGACTAGCGGGAGATCCACAGATACGCAGTATTTT.

In nucleotides, the CDR3 is TGTGCCAGCAGCTTAACAAGGACGGTGACAGATACGCAGTATTTT. This sequence encodes CASSLTRTVTDTQYF. The chain recombines TRBV7-9 with TRBJ2-3; no clear D. Germline V gene data show CDR1 as SEHNR and CDR2 as FQNEAQ (reference sequence). Trimming took 2 bases from V and 3 from J, leaving 12 bases between them. This CDR3 has 15 amino acids.

The CDR3: CASRLGRSYEQYF. CDR3 DNA: TGTGCCAGCAGACTTGGACGCAGCTACGAGCAGTACTTC. V is TRBV6-5 and J is TRBJ2-7, with D unclear. Deletions cut 6 bases from V and 3 bases from J, with 12 bases between. In germline, CDR1 is MNHEY, CDR2 SVGAGI. The CDR3 loop spans 13 amino acids.

The V gene is TRBV9, the J gene TRBJ1-3; no clear D gene. The germline V gene has CDR1 SGDLS and CDR2 YYNGEE. The germline V and J ends were trimmed by 4 bases and 2 bases, with 19 bases remaining between them. The CDR3 runs to 17 residues. The CDR3 is CASSPSPSTGTGNTIYF. The CDR3 DNA is TGTGCCAGCAGCCCCTCTCCGAGCACGGGAACTGGAAACACCATATATTTT.

The chain employs TRBV9 and TRBJ1-1, with 7 bases that match TRBD1. The junction had 6 bases not matched to a gene; V was cut back by 3 bases and J by 4 bases. Germline loops: CDR1 SGDLS, CDR2 YYNGEE. CDR3 length: 14 amino acids. The CDR3 spells CASSDRGRVTEAFF. CDR3 sequence (DNA): TGTGCCAGCAGCGACAGGGGCCGAGTCACTGAAGCTTTCTTT.

The chain has TRBV19 and TRBJ2-1, with D unclear. This CDR3 is built from 14 residues. Germline lookup yields CDR1 LNHDA and CDR2 SQIVND (reference sequence). Trimming pared 1 base from V and 6 bases from J, leaving 10 bases between. The CDR3 here is CASSIGGKFNEQFF. DNA for the CDR3: TGTGCCAGTAGTATAGGTGGCAAATTCAATGAGCAGTTCTTC.

The chain carries TRBV29-1 and TRBJ2-7; D not resolved. Trimming removed 0 bases at V and 3 bases at J, with 12 bases between. This CDR3 contains 14 residues. Germline V gene lookup returns CDR1 SQVTM and CDR2 ANQGSEA. The CDR3 nucleotides are TGCAGCGTTGAAGATATCTCCTTAAACTACGAGCAGTACTTC. Translation gives CSVEDISLNYEQYF.

The rearrangement joins TRBV5-6 to TRBJ1-5; D is unclear. Between the trimmed V and J ends, which lost 2 bases and 4 bases, there was a span of 10 bases. Germline CDR1 is SGHDT and CDR2 is YYEEEE. This CDR3 has 14 residues. This CDR3 reads CASSFSMGNQPQHF. The CDR3 DNA follows: TGTGCCAGCAGCTTTTCGATGGGGAATCAGCCCCAGCATTTT.

V and J are TRBV7-2 and TRBJ1-4, with a weak D call TRBD1 (6 bases). CDR3 length: 15 amino acids. CDR1 is SGHTA, CDR2 FQGNSA, per germline. V lost 3 bases, J lost 5 bases, and 13 bases lay in between. The CDR3, as DNA: TGTGCCAGCAGCTTGAAGGGGGATAAAAATGAAAAACTGTTTTTT. Residues: CASSLKGDKNEKLFF.

J is TRBJ1-3 and V is TRBV30, with D possibly being TRBD1 (5 bases). Germline V gene data show CDR1 as GTSNPN and CDR2 as SVGIG (reference sequence). The CDR3 totals 15 residues. Trimming left V 1 base short and J 0 bases short, with 10 bases between. The CDR3 is CAWSGDSHSGNTIYF. In DNA form, the CDR3 reads TGTGCCTGGAGTGGTGACAGCCACTCTGGAAACACCATATATTTT.

The V and J genes are TRBV19 and TRBJ1-4; D is undetermined. The CDR3 consists of 12 residues. The V end lost 7 bases, the J end lost 0 bases, and 3 bases lay between the germline ends. Germline CDR1 is LNHDA and CDR2 is SQIVND (reference sequence). Written as DNA, the CDR3 is TGTGCCAGTACATCAACTAATGAAAAACTGTTTTTT. Protein sequence: CASTSTNEKLFF.

This clone was found once. The chain links TRBV3-1 (or the pseudogene TRBV3-2) to TRBJ1-4, with TRBD1 identical over 10 bases. The germline CDR1 and CDR2 sequences are LGHDT and YNNKEL (reference sequence). The CDR3 has 16 residues. After removal of 4 bases from V and 7 bases from J, the junction contained 9 bases not matched to a gene. In nucleotides, the CDR3 is TGTGCCAGCAGCCGGCCGATGACAGGGGGCTTTGAAAAACTGTTTTTT. It encodes CASSRPMTGGFEKLFF.